Here is one T cell receptor (beta chain) with its context. The entry originates in a study of blood T cells in healthy people across ages. With a J-beta primer mix and a sample-barcoded 5' primer, a second PCR ran roughly 6 to 12 cycles. TCRdb re-called the 5' RACE reads through MiXCR, storing one row per CDR3 protein. This sample has 380,000 or so distinct CDR3 sequences; 50% to 60% occur once, and the top ten carry over 40%. Unmatched junction bases numbered 8, after V lost 4 bases and J lost 3 bases. Germline V gene sequence: CDR1 MGHRA, CDR2 YSYEKL. The CDR3 has 15 amino acids. This TCR derives from a man between 60 and 75 years old in good health. This rearrangement joins TRBV4-1 to TRBJ1-2; 7 positions agree with TRBD1. Sequencing was done on a sample of blood. CDR3 nucleotide sequence: TGCGCCAGCAGCCGAGCTGGGACAGCGGACTATGGCTACACCTTC. It encodes CASSRAGTADYGYTF.